This is a list of T cell receptor beta chains from one sample in a study of PD-1 blockade in mismatch repair-deficient tumors. Sequencing used immunoSEQ multiplex PCR; TCRdb keeps in-frame clones, though not all of them. The table lists 100,000 to 150,000 clones, approximately 90% of them singletons. The sequencing here drew on peripheral blood, taken 44 weeks after starting pembrolizumab. The receptors were gathered from an adult with mismatch repair-deficient cancer. Each CDR3 is given without its conserved first and last residue.

V,CDR3
TRBV4-1,ASSQEDTAPEAF
TRBV6-6,ASSYSGTQY
TRBV11-2,ASSLWQGAYNEQF
TRBV6-5,ASSYSAGGRETQY
TRBV18,ASSPVGQVGYEQY
TRBV27,ASSSGAYEQY
TRBV6-5,ASSQGQFYGYT
TRBV6-6,ASSYGPGDPRGYT
TRBV7-9,ASSPRDRHYEQY
TRBV18,ASSPMTGDNTEAF
TRBV30,AWSVGGNSYEQY
TRBV11-2,ASRSSGSLAGSTQY
TRBV9,ASSVATGWNEQF
TRBV23-1,ASSQFSEFYRGETEAF
TRBV27,ASRSTSSHQPQH
TRBV5-6,ASSSPGGGVDTQY
TRBV20-1,SARPGPAQY
TRBV5-5,ASSNIRQGVYTDTQY
TRBV7-2,ASREGQGRSYEQY
TRBV7-3,ASSLIGGWNSYEQY
TRBV13,ASSSSGGGETQY
TRBV19,ASILIGSTEAF
TRBV29-1,SVDAGGDTGELF
TRBV15,ATSRADRGGRDEQF
TRBV5-1,ASSFWTGNTEAF
TRBV29-1,SAGLGEQF
TRBV4-1,ASSETSGRVETQY
TRBV10-2,ASCPGETGELF
TRBV25-1,ASSELGTSGHEQF
TRBV28,ASSFRREQF
TRBV27,ASSLGLAAQY
TRBV7-2,ASSPGTANTGELF
TRBV27,ASSLWGTDTGELF
TRBV19,ASSKRPGGATNEKLF
TRBV27,ASSLTSGNYEQY
TRBV29-1,SATPQDNSYEQY
TRBV7-8,ASSRGQGGQF
TRBV7-2,ASSFLGQGYQETQY
TRBV6-5,ASRSFLSPDYEQY
TRBV5-6,ASSLAGRPTDTQY
TRBV7-9,ASSIGTSNYGYT
TRBV28,ASSLLEADQAF
TRBV7-9,ASSLPDYEQY
TRBV5-1,ASSLVSSGSETQY
TRBV28,ASSSGGSNQPQH
TRBV29-1,SVPDGNSGNTIY
TRBV4-3,ASSQDGRLDTQY
TRBV6-5,ASSYSAWDTGELF
TRBV9,ASSVDLGRADTQY
TRBV6-5,ASSYTGEQY
TRBV11-2,ASSPSGYGYNEQF
TRBV5-1,ASSTSGTSANNEQF
TRBV19,ASSIGTGDEQF
TRBV5-4,ASSLVVQGGADTQY
TRBV5-1,ASSFELAGGPSDEQY